This T cell receptor (beta chain) was documented in a study of regulatory T cells in long-lasting Graves disease. The study, taken as a whole, reports: There were preferences for TRBV28, TRBJ1-2 and TRBJ2-5 in persistent disease. The study found persistent patients shared more public clonotypes (fewer than 3,000) than new patients (about 990).

This clonotype has a count of ten or more. The antigen remains unidentified. Time point: newly diagnosed GD, antithyroid drugs for less than 3 months. Construction of the TCR library relied on RNA isolated from PBMCs. The CDR3 totals 16 residues. Germline loops: CDR1 SGHDT, CDR2 YYEEEE. V lost 0 bases and J lost 0, with 12 bases in between. CDR3-region Arm-PCR and iRepertoire HTBI primers produced the TCR beta libraries. TCRdb processed the multiplex PCR reads anew with MiXCR; each CDR3 protein has one entry. The sample contains hundreds of thousands of distinct CDR3 sequences, roughly 15% of which appear only once.

The origin of this receptor is a female donor with Graves disease. The sequenced sample was peripheral blood mononuclear cells (PBMCs), obtained at new diagnosis, from a patient treated with antithyroid drugs. The chain joins TRBV5-6 to TRBJ1-2; D not resolved. The CDR3 coding sequence is TGTGCCAGCAGCTTGGCACCAACCGTTCCTAACTATGGCTACACCTTC. It codes for CASSLAPTVPNYGYTF.